The 7 T cell receptor beta chains below were found in one sample sequenced in a study of cytotoxic CD8 clonotypes in ibrutinib-treated CLL. Sequenced by immunoSEQ multiplex PCR; TCRdb stores in-frame clones only, minus some. The repertoire includes about 68,000 clones, about 84% of them detected once, and 6% to 9% sits in the top ten. Sequencing used PBMCs, obtained at disease progression, from a patient treated with ibrutinib. The source is a human donor with chronic lymphocytic leukemia.

The rearrangement joins TRBV11-2 to TRBJ2-1, with 9 nucleotides matching TRBD2. V gave up 7 bases and J gave up 6 bases; unmatched junction bases: 7. Germline CDR1 is SGHAT and CDR2 is FQNNGV. The CDR3 spans 14 residues. CDR3 sequence (DNA): TGTGCCAGCACCCTAGGACTAGCGATCAATGAGCAGTTCTTC. The encoded protein is CASTLGLAINEQFF.

The chain carries TRBV7-9 and TRBJ1-2, with 7 positions matching TRBD1. This CDR3 has 14 residues. The junction had 5 bases not matched to a gene; V was cut back by 1 base and J by 6 bases. Germline V lookup: CDR1 SEHNR, CDR2 FQNEAQ (reference sequence). CDR3 coding DNA: TGTGCCAGCAGCTTAGGGAGACAGGGTCATGGCTACACCTTC. Its translation: CASSLGRQGHGYTF.

V and J are TRBV18 and TRBJ2-7; TRBD2 is a possible D gene (5 bases). Germline CDR1 and CDR2: KGHSH and LQKENI. The length of the CDR3 is 11 residues. V lost 6 bases to trimming and J lost 4 bases, with 7 bases between them. Here the CDR3 DNA reads TGTGCCAGCTCCCCGGGGTACGAGCAGTACTTC. It translates to CASSPGYEQYF.

V and J are TRBV4-1 and TRBJ1-5; no definite D call. This CDR3 is 15 amino acids long. CDR1 MGHRA and CDR2 YSYEKL come from the germline V gene. The V end lost 1 base, the J end lost 2 bases, and 9 bases lay between the germline ends. The CDR3 DNA is TGCGCCAGCAGCCAAGTGCGGGGTGGCAATCAGCCCCAGCATTTT. It translates to CASSQVRGGNQPQHF.

Only a few counts were recorded for this clone. The gene calls are TRBV28 and TRBJ1-1; no clear D gene. The V and J ends lost 3 bases and 3 bases respectively, with 11 bases between them. The CDR3 has 14 amino acids. Germline V gene sequence: CDR1 MDHEN, CDR2 SYDVKM. This CDR3 is CASSFVSGDTEAFF. In DNA form, the CDR3 reads TGTGCCAGCAGTTTCGTGTCTGGGGACACTGAAGCTTTCTTT. Using reference TRBV28 and TRBJ1-1 for the parts outside the CDR3, the full variable domain is DVKVTQSSRYLVKRTGEKVFLECVQDMDHENMFWYRQDPGLGLRLIYFSYDVKMKEKGDIPEGYSVSREKKERFSLILESASTNQTSMYLCASSFVSGDTEAFFGQGTRLTVV.

The chain couples TRBV27 to TRBJ1-1; no firm D call. Per germline, CDR1 MNHEY and CDR2 SMNVEV (reference sequence). Trimming took 6 bases from V and 4 from J, leaving 18 bases between them. The CDR3 is made up of 15 amino acids. The CDR3 DNA is TGTGCCAGCAGCCCCGGCGTCCCTCGGCTCACTGAAGCTTTCTTT. Its protein product is CASSPGVPRLTEAFF.

V and J are TRBV7-3 and TRBJ2-1, with D possibly being TRBD1 (6 bases). CDR3 length equals 16 residues. The germline V gene has CDR1 SGHTA and CDR2 FQGTGA. V shed 6 bases and J shed 9 bases, with 24 bases lying between them. The CDR3 sequence is CASRGKGVSPAGEQFF. CDR3 coding DNA: TGTGCCAGCAGAGGCAAGGGGGTCTCCCCGGCCGGTGAGCAGTTCTTC.